This TCR beta chain was documented in a study of T cells after yellow fever vaccination. TCRdb used MiXCR to reprocess the 5' RACE reads, holding one entry per CDR3 protein. The sample shows a few hundred thousand distinct CDR3 sequences, approximately 6.7% of them seen only once. The sample holds a few counts of this clonotype. The CDR3 loop spans 13 amino acids. The germline V and J ends were trimmed by 5 bases and 6 bases, with 12 bases remaining between them. Germline lookup yields CDR1 SEHNR and CDR2 FQNEAQ (reference sequence). This sequence originates from a young man who received the YFV17D yellow fever vaccine. The chain carries TRBV7-9 and TRBJ2-3; the D is unclear. The sample was CD4+ T cells sorted from PBMCs, taken on the day of the yellow fever booster vaccination. The CDR3, as DNA: TGTGCCAGCAGCCCTCTAGTTCCCGATACGCAGTATTTT. Translation: CASSPLVPDTQYF.